These 5 T cell receptor beta chains were all obtained from the same sample, sequenced in a study of control samples from healthy donors and cancer patients. The repertoire was sequenced with immunoSEQ multiplex PCR; TCRdb's copy has only in-frame clones and lacks some. The sample includes 150,000 to 200,000 clones, over 80% of them seen just once. What was sequenced was blood. The receptor source for this set is a man younger than 35 in good health.

CDR3 coding DNA: TGTGCCAGTTCCCCTACCGGGACAGGGTGGTACGAGCAGTACTTC. It is translated as CASSPTGTGWYEQYF. V usage is TRBV9 and J usage is TRBJ2-7; 9 bases fit TRBD1. V was clipped by 8 bases and J by 4 bases; unmatched bases: 13. The CDR3 totals 15 residues. CDR1 SGDLS and CDR2 YYNGEE come from the germline V gene.

The chain carries TRBV24-1 and TRBJ1-3, with 9 nucleotides matching TRBD1. The ends lost 4 bases at V and 2 bases at J; junction bases unmatched: 5. This CDR3 has 16 residues. Germline V gene data show CDR1 as KGHDR and CDR2 as SFDVKD. CDR3 coding DNA: TGTGCCACCAGTGAGACCGGGACAGGGACTGGAAACACCATATATTTT. Its protein is CATSETGTGTGNTIYF.

This chain joins TRBV15 and TRBJ2-1; 10 nucleotides agree with TRBD1. Germline V gene sequence: CDR1 LNHNV, CDR2 YYDKDF (reference sequence). The V gene end was trimmed by 0 bases and the J gene end by 4 bases; junction bases not matched to a gene: 6. The CDR3 loop spans 17 amino acids. The CDR3, as DNA: TGTGCCACCAGCAGAGATATTAAGGGACAGGGGTACAATGAGCAGTTCTTC. Translating it yields CATSRDIKGQGYNEQFF. Variable domain in full (rest from reference TRBV15 and TRBJ2-1): DAMVIQNPRYQVTQFGKPVTLSCSQTLNHNVMYWYQQKSSQAPKLLFHYYDKDFNNEADTPDNFQSRRPNTSFCFLDIRSPGLGDTAMYLCATSRDIKGQGYNEQFFGPGTRLTVL.

The J gene is TRBJ1-1, the V gene TRBV14, with TRBD1 matching over 7 bases. The CDR3 is 14 amino acids. From germline, CDR1 is SGHDN and CDR2 FVKESK. The J segment lost 3 bases and the V segment lost 4 bases, leaving 5 bases of the junction unmatched. The CDR3 nucleotides read TGTGCCAGCAGCCCTATTGGGACAGACACTGAAGCTTTCTTT. It is translated as CASSPIGTDTEAFF.

This clone was found once. The chain has TRBV5-4 and TRBJ2-7; 8 bases map to TRBD1. Germline V gene data show CDR1 as SGHNT and CDR2 as YYREEE (reference sequence). CDR3 length equals 16 residues. The junction had 6 bases not matched to a gene; V was cut back by 1 base and J by 0 bases. The CDR3 sequence is CASSLYVGQGSYEQYF. DNA for the CDR3: TGTGCCAGCAGCTTGTATGTCGGACAGGGCTCCTACGAGCAGTACTTC.